Listed below are T cell receptor beta chains from one sample, sequenced in a study of cytomegalovirus exposure and HLA in healthy donors. Profiling relied on immunoSEQ multiplex PCR, and the TCRdb table lists in-frame clones only, not all of them. The table has 100,000 or so clones, 55% to 75% seen once. Sequences were obtained from PBMCs. Source of these receptors: a man aged 50-59 years in good health and CMV-seronegative. Each CDR3 is given with its conserved first and last residue. Each record gives: clone size, CDR3 length, D gene, V gene, J gene, CDR3 protein, CDR3 DNA. A D gene is named only where the DNA matches it firmly. Rows give clone size only sometimes, using once, few, many, or a class for an expanded clone.

-	16	TRBD2	TRBV5-6	TRBJ2-7	CASSLAGSGSSYEQYF	TGTGCCAGCAGCTTGGCCGGTAGCGGGTCGTCCTACGAGCAGTACTTC
once	15	TRBD1	TRBV6-5	TRBJ1-6	CASSYSGQGDSPLHF	TGTGCCAGCAGTTACTCCGGACAGGGGGATTCACCCCTCCACTTT
-	13	TRBD1	TRBV2	TRBJ1-2	CASNQQGNYGYTF	TGTGCCAGCAACCAACAGGGGAACTATGGCTACACCTTC
-	16	-	TRBV5-6	TRBJ2-1	CASSLESGGHYNEQFF	TGTGCCAGCAGCTTGGAGTCGGGGGGACATTACAATGAGCAGTTCTTC
-	15	TRBD1	TRBV9	TRBJ1-2	CASSMGQKRVDGYTF	TGTGCCAGCAGCATGGGACAGAAAAGGGTGGATGGCTACACCTTC
-	16	-	TRBV19	TRBJ2-2	CASSTLRDKKAGELFF	TGTGCCAGTAGCACACTCAGGGACAAAAAGGCCGGGGAGCTGTTTTTT
-	17	-	TRBV7-2	TRBJ2-2	CASSPSTLEGATGELFF	TGTGCCAGCAGCCCTTCCACCTTGGAAGGGGCCACCGGGGAGCTGTTTTTT
-	14	-	TRBV10-2	TRBJ1-1	CASSDGGGIGKAFF	TGCGCCAGCAGCGATGGGGGGGGGATAGGGAAAGCTTTCTTT
-	15	-	TRBV2	TRBJ2-3	CATCGDGTSTDTQYF	TGTGCCACCTGCGGCGACGGAACTAGCACAGATACGCAGTATTTT
-	16	-	TRBV7-8	TRBJ2-1	CASSLDEGSSYNEQFF	TGTGCCAGCAGCTTAGATGAGGGAAGCTCCTACAATGAGCAGTTCTTC
-	17	-	TRBV4-1	TRBJ2-7	CASSQGDGGGRIHEQYF	TGCGCCAGCAGCCAAGGGGACGGGGGCGGGAGAATCCACGAGCAGTACTTC
-	12	-	TRBV2	TRBJ2-7	CASSGEGYEQYF	TGTGCCAGCAGTGGAGAGGGCTACGAGCAGTACTTC
once	14	TRBD1	TRBV27	TRBJ1-5	CASRDSPGGQPQHF	TGTGCCAGCCGGGACAGCCCAGGGGGTCAGCCCCAGCATTTT
-	15	TRBD1	TRBV18	TRBJ1-5	CASSPIPGGGQPQHF	TGTGCCAGCTCACCTATCCCAGGGGGTGGTCAGCCCCAGCATTTT
-	16	TRBD1	TRBV7-2	TRBJ1-5	CASSLQGQGARQPQHF	TGTGCCAGCAGCTTACAGGGACAGGGGGCACGGCAGCCCCAGCATTTT
-	14	TRBD2	TRBV27	TRBJ2-7	CASSSSGGGYEQYF	TGTGCCAGCAGCTCTAGCGGGGGTGGGTACGAGCAGTACTTC
once	16	-	TRBV19	TRBJ2-7	CATESTTLALRYEQYF	TGTGCCACAGAATCCACCACTCTAGCGCTCCGTTACGAGCAGTACTTC
-	16	-	TRBV28	TRBJ1-2	CASSLFRDTDYYGYTF	TGTGCCAGCAGTTTGTTCCGGGACACCGATTACTATGGCTACACCTTC
-	14	-	TRBV19	TRBJ1-1	CASSPQGLGTEAFF	TGTGCCAGTAGTCCACAGGGTTTGGGCACTGAAGCTTTCTTT
-	14	-	TRBV2	TRBJ1-5	CASSIKQGHQPQHF	TGTGCCAGCAGTATTAAACAGGGTCATCAGCCCCAGCATTTT
few	12	-	TRBV2	TRBJ1-1	CASSPSGPEAFF	TGTGCCAGCAGCCCCAGTGGGCCTGAAGCTTTCTTT
few	14	TRBD2	TRBV29-1	TRBJ2-1	CSVERLAGDNEQFF	TGCAGCGTTGAAAGACTAGCGGGAGACAATGAGCAGTTCTTC
-	14	-	TRBV27	TRBJ1-2	CASSSRNGGYGYTF	TGTGCCAGCAGTTCGAGGAACGGGGGCTATGGCTACACCTTC
-	16	-	TRBV7-2	TRBJ1-2	CASSLAWGLINYGYTF	TGTGCCAGCAGCTTAGCGTGGGGCCTCATCAACTATGGCTACACCTTC
few	13	-	TRBV18	TRBJ2-7	CASSPPQGHEQYF	TGTGCCAGCTCACCCCCACAGGGCCACGAGCAGTACTTC